These T cell receptor beta chains were read from a single sample in a study of blood T cells in healthy people across ages. TCRdb re-analysed the 5' RACE reads in MiXCR, keeping a single row per CDR3 protein. The data contain some 1.6 million distinct CDR3 sequences, about 35% of them singletons. Sequenced sample: blood. These receptors all come from a woman younger than 45 in good health. CDR3s include the opening cysteine and the closing phenylalanine or tryptophan. Fields, in order: J gene, D gene, V gene, clone size, CDR3 DNA, CDR3 protein. A D gene is named only where the DNA matches it firmly. Not every row has a clone size; where given, it reads once, few, many or a size class.

J gene: TRBJ2-1; D gene: .; V gene: TRBV12-3/TRBV12-4; clone size: .; CDR3 DNA: TGTGCCAGCGCTTATCCGAATCGGGCGCTGAATGAGCAGTTCTTC; CDR3 protein: CASAYPNRALNEQFF
J gene: TRBJ1-2; D gene: .; V gene: TRBV4-1; clone size: .; CDR3 DNA: TGCGCCAGCAGCCAAGTTGAAGGGGTGGGAGGCTACACCTTC; CDR3 protein: CASSQVEGVGGYTF
J gene: TRBJ1-5; D gene: .; V gene: TRBV29-1; clone size: few; CDR3 DNA: TGCAGCGTTGAAGATAAGTCAGGGGCAGTAAAGATTAACATACAGCCCCAGCATTTT; CDR3 protein: CSVEDKSGAVKINIQPQHF
J gene: TRBJ1-1; D gene: .; V gene: TRBV29-1; clone size: .; CDR3 DNA: TGCAGCGTTGGGCCTCGATTGGGAGAGAGGGACACTGAAGCTTTCTTT; CDR3 protein: CSVGPRLGERDTEAFF
J gene: TRBJ2-1; D gene: .; V gene: TRBV6-1; clone size: .; CDR3 DNA: TGTGCCAGCACCCAAGGACCCGGTTCGGTTGAGCAGTTCTTC; CDR3 protein: CASTQGPGSVEQFF
J gene: TRBJ1-6; D gene: .; V gene: TRBV12-3/TRBV12-4; clone size: .; CDR3 DNA: TGTGCCAGCAGTTTATTCTGGAGCTCCTATAATTCACCCCTCCACTTT; CDR3 protein: CASSLFWSSYNSPLHF
J gene: TRBJ1-2; D gene: TRBD1; V gene: TRBV5-1; clone size: many; CDR3 DNA: TGTGCCAGCAGCTTAGCAGGGGGCGGCTACACCTTC; CDR3 protein: CASSLAGGGYTF
J gene: TRBJ2-3; D gene: TRBD2; V gene: TRBV28; clone size: .; CDR3 DNA: TGTGCCAGCAGCCAACCTAGCGGGAGGGCCGGAACAGATACGCAGTATTTT; CDR3 protein: CASSQPSGRAGTDTQYF
J gene: TRBJ1-2; D gene: .; V gene: TRBV10-3; clone size: few; CDR3 DNA: TGTGCCATCGGGGGCACGTCCTCAGGCGGCTACACCTTC; CDR3 protein: CAIGGTSSGGYTF
J gene: TRBJ2-1; D gene: TRBD2; V gene: TRBV6-2/TRBV6-3; clone size: few; CDR3 DNA: TGTGCCAGCAGTGGGATGGGGTTACTAGCGGGACTTGTTAATGAGCAGTTCTTC; CDR3 protein: CASSGMGLLAGLVNEQFF
J gene: TRBJ2-3; D gene: TRBD2; V gene: TRBV6-1; clone size: .; CDR3 DNA: TGTGCCAGCAGCTTCGGGACTAGCGGGATAAATACGCAGTATTTT; CDR3 protein: CASSFGTSGINTQYF
J gene: TRBJ2-3; D gene: TRBD2; V gene: TRBV6-5; clone size: few; CDR3 DNA: TGTGCCAGCAGTTACTCGTCGCTAGCGGGGACGCAGTATTTT; CDR3 protein: CASSYSSLAGTQYF
J gene: TRBJ1-2; D gene: .; V gene: TRBV5-1; clone size: few; CDR3 DNA: TGCGCCAGCGTCCCCAGATTCTATGGCTACACCTTC; CDR3 protein: CASVPRFYGYTF
J gene: TRBJ2-3; D gene: TRBD2; V gene: TRBV28; clone size: few; CDR3 DNA: TGTGCCAGCAGTTTAACGGGCGGGGGGACCCTCACAGATACGCAGTATTTT; CDR3 protein: CASSLTGGGTLTDTQYF
J gene: TRBJ2-7; D gene: TRBD2; V gene: TRBV29-1; clone size: many; CDR3 DNA: TGCAGCGTCTCGTTAGCGGGAAGGGACTACGAGCAGTACTTC; CDR3 protein: CSVSLAGRDYEQYF
J gene: TRBJ1-3; D gene: TRBD1; V gene: TRBV20-1; clone size: .; CDR3 DNA: TGCAGTGCCCAAGGGACAGGGCTTAGCTCTGGAAACACCATATATTTT; CDR3 protein: CSAQGTGLSSGNTIYF
J gene: TRBJ1-1; D gene: .; V gene: TRBV11-2; clone size: .; CDR3 DNA: TGTGCCAGCAGCTTAGCCAGGGAGACTTTCTTT; CDR3 protein: CASSLARETFF
J gene: TRBJ2-7; D gene: .; V gene: TRBV20-1; clone size: .; CDR3 DNA: TGCAGTGCCCCCTTCGAGGACTTAAACTACGAGCAGTACTTC; CDR3 protein: CSAPFEDLNYEQYF
J gene: TRBJ2-5; D gene: .; V gene: TRBV4-1; clone size: few; CDR3 DNA: TGCGCCAGCAGCCAAAACGGGGGCCTCCATCGGGAGACCCAGTACTTC; CDR3 protein: CASSQNGGLHRETQYF
J gene: TRBJ2-3; D gene: TRBD2; V gene: TRBV5-6; clone size: .; CDR3 DNA: TGTGCCAGCAGCGGGGAGGGAGCGGGGAAAACCACAGATACGCAGTATTTT; CDR3 protein: CASSGEGAGKTTDTQYF
J gene: TRBJ2-7; D gene: TRBD2; V gene: TRBV28; clone size: few; CDR3 DNA: TGTGCCAGCAGTTCCGAAGCGGGAGGGCACTACGAGCAGTACTTC; CDR3 protein: CASSSEAGGHYEQYF
J gene: TRBJ2-1; D gene: .; V gene: TRBV9; clone size: .; CDR3 DNA: TGTGCCAGCAGCGCAAGGGGGGCGATCAATGAGCAGTTCTTC; CDR3 protein: CASSARGAINEQFF
J gene: TRBJ2-7; D gene: TRBD2; V gene: TRBV5-5; clone size: .; CDR3 DNA: TGTGCCAGCAGCTGGGTTAGCGGGAGTGGCGAGCAGTACTTC; CDR3 protein: CASSWVSGSGEQYF
J gene: TRBJ1-1; D gene: .; V gene: TRBV3-1; clone size: .; CDR3 DNA: TGTGCCAGCAGCCAGATGGGGCGCCCCGGCCCCGAAGCTTTCTTT; CDR3 protein: CASSQMGRPGPEAFF
J gene: TRBJ2-7; D gene: .; V gene: TRBV4-2; clone size: few; CDR3 DNA: TGTGCCAGCAGCCAAGATTTGTACCTCGAGCAGTACTTC; CDR3 protein: CASSQDLYLEQYF
J gene: TRBJ2-7; D gene: .; V gene: TRBV7-9; clone size: many; CDR3 DNA: TGCGCCAGCAGCCTGACAGGACAAACGTACGAGCAGTACTTC; CDR3 protein: CASSLTGQTYEQYF
J gene: TRBJ1-1; D gene: .; V gene: TRBV5-1; clone size: few; CDR3 DNA: TGCGCCAGCAGCGTGGATGACACCTACACTGAAGCTTTCTTT; CDR3 protein: CASSVDDTYTEAFF
J gene: TRBJ2-5; D gene: TRBD2; V gene: TRBV4-2; clone size: .; CDR3 DNA: TGTGCCAGCAGCCAAGGTAGGGCTAGCGGGGGGGCGGAAGAGACCCAGTACTTC; CDR3 protein: CASSQGRASGGAEETQYF
J gene: TRBJ2-1; D gene: TRBD2; V gene: TRBV25-1; clone size: few; CDR3 DNA: TGTGCCAGCAGTCCTCATAGCGGGAGCTCCTACAATGAGCAGTTCTTC; CDR3 protein: CASSPHSGSSYNEQFF
J gene: TRBJ1-1; D gene: TRBD1; V gene: TRBV18; clone size: .; CDR3 DNA: TGTGCCAGCTCGGCCGGGACAGGGGGGAACACTGAAGCTTTCTTT; CDR3 protein: CASSAGTGGNTEAFF
J gene: TRBJ2-1; D gene: .; V gene: TRBV27; clone size: .; CDR3 DNA: TGTGCCAGCAGTCCGACGGTCGAGGATGAGCAGTTCTTC; CDR3 protein: CASSPTVEDEQFF
J gene: TRBJ2-1; D gene: .; V gene: TRBV12-3/TRBV12-4; clone size: few; CDR3 DNA: TGTGCCAGCAGTTTAACAGACCTCAATGAGCAGTTCTTC; CDR3 protein: CASSLTDLNEQFF
J gene: TRBJ1-4; D gene: .; V gene: TRBV9; clone size: few; CDR3 DNA: TGTGCCAGCAGCGTAGAAGCGGTCGGTGGACTGTTTTTT; CDR3 protein: CASSVEAVGGLFF
J gene: TRBJ2-2; D gene: TRBD1; V gene: TRBV29-1; clone size: .; CDR3 DNA: TGCAGCGTTGGGGACAGGCGGACCGGGGAGCTGTTTTTT; CDR3 protein: CSVGDRRTGELFF
J gene: TRBJ1-6; D gene: TRBD1; V gene: TRBV6-5; clone size: few; CDR3 DNA: TGTGCCAGCAGTACAGGGGGCAATTCACCCCTCCACTTT; CDR3 protein: CASSTGGNSPLHF
J gene: TRBJ2-3; D gene: TRBD2; V gene: TRBV5-1; clone size: .; CDR3 DNA: TGCGCCAGCAGCTTGAAAGGGACTAGTGCGGATACGCAGTATTTT; CDR3 protein: CASSLKGTSADTQYF
J gene: TRBJ2-7; D gene: .; V gene: TRBV20-1; clone size: .; CDR3 DNA: TGCAGTGCTAGTATTGGCACTCGAAACTACGAGCAGTACTTC; CDR3 protein: CSASIGTRNYEQYF
J gene: TRBJ2-7; D gene: TRBD2; V gene: TRBV20-1; clone size: few; CDR3 DNA: TGCAGTGCTAGAGACATATCCGGGACTAGCGGGGGCATCTCCTACGAGCAGTACTTC; CDR3 protein: CSARDISGTSGGISYEQYF
J gene: TRBJ2-2; D gene: .; V gene: TRBV20-1; clone size: .; CDR3 DNA: TGCAGTGCTAGCGGGCTAGCGTTTGTCAACACCGGGGAGCTGTTTTTT; CDR3 protein: CSASGLAFVNTGELFF
J gene: TRBJ1-1; D gene: .; V gene: TRBV30; clone size: few; CDR3 DNA: TGTGCCTGGAGCCCTGGACCGCAGAACACTGAAGCTTTCTTT; CDR3 protein: CAWSPGPQNTEAFF
J gene: TRBJ2-5; D gene: TRBD2; V gene: TRBV10-3; clone size: many; CDR3 DNA: TGTGCCATCAGTGAATCGGGGGGAGAGACCCAGTACTTC; CDR3 protein: CAISESGGETQYF
J gene: TRBJ1-1; D gene: .; V gene: TRBV20-1; clone size: .; CDR3 DNA: TGCAGTGCTAGAGATTTCCATGTGAACACTGAAGCTTTCTTT; CDR3 protein: CSARDFHVNTEAFF
J gene: TRBJ2-7; D gene: .; V gene: TRBV6-5; clone size: .; CDR3 DNA: TGTGCCAGCGGGACCCATTCCAACGAGCAGTACTTC; CDR3 protein: CASGTHSNEQYF
J gene: TRBJ1-6; D gene: .; V gene: TRBV14; clone size: .; CDR3 DNA: TGTGCCAGCAGCCAGCAGTATAATTCACCCCTCCACTTT; CDR3 protein: CASSQQYNSPLHF
J gene: TRBJ2-3; D gene: .; V gene: TRBV6-5; clone size: .; CDR3 DNA: TGTGCCAGCAGTTGGGGGGACACAGATACGCAGTATTTT; CDR3 protein: CASSWGDTDTQYF
J gene: TRBJ1-1; D gene: .; V gene: TRBV5-1; clone size: once; CDR3 DNA: TGCGCCAGCACCCCGACGAATGGCCCTGAAGCTTTCTTT; CDR3 protein: CASTPTNGPEAFF
J gene: TRBJ2-1; D gene: TRBD2; V gene: TRBV15; clone size: .; CDR3 DNA: TGTGCCACCAGCAGAGAAGGACTAGCGGGAGAAGGTTGGGATGAGCAGTTCTTC; CDR3 protein: CATSREGLAGEGWDEQFF
J gene: TRBJ1-1; D gene: .; V gene: TRBV5-1; clone size: .; CDR3 DNA: TGCGCCAGCAGCTTGGCTGACGATAAGGGCACTGAAGCTTTCTTT; CDR3 protein: CASSLADDKGTEAFF
J gene: TRBJ2-1; D gene: .; V gene: TRBV4-2; clone size: many; CDR3 DNA: TGTGCCAGCAGCCGTACGTTATCTTCCTACAATGAGCAGTTCTTC; CDR3 protein: CASSRTLSSYNEQFF
J gene: TRBJ2-3; D gene: TRBD2; V gene: TRBV10-1; clone size: .; CDR3 DNA: TGCGCCAGCAGTGAGTCTTCTAGCGGGAGTGGGGATACGCAGTATTTT; CDR3 protein: CASSESSSGSGDTQYF
J gene: TRBJ2-5; D gene: .; V gene: TRBV27; clone size: few; CDR3 DNA: TGTGCCAGCACCCCCTCTTCGTGGCGAGAGCAGTACTTC; CDR3 protein: CASTPSSWREQYF
J gene: TRBJ1-1; D gene: .; V gene: TRBV27; clone size: .; CDR3 DNA: TGTGCCAGCTTACGACAGGCGAACACTGAAGCTTTCTTT; CDR3 protein: CASLRQANTEAFF
J gene: TRBJ2-1; D gene: .; V gene: TRBV30; clone size: .; CDR3 DNA: TGTGCCTGGAGTGGAGGGAGAAGCGGGTGGGAGCAGTTCTTC; CDR3 protein: CAWSGGRSGWEQFF